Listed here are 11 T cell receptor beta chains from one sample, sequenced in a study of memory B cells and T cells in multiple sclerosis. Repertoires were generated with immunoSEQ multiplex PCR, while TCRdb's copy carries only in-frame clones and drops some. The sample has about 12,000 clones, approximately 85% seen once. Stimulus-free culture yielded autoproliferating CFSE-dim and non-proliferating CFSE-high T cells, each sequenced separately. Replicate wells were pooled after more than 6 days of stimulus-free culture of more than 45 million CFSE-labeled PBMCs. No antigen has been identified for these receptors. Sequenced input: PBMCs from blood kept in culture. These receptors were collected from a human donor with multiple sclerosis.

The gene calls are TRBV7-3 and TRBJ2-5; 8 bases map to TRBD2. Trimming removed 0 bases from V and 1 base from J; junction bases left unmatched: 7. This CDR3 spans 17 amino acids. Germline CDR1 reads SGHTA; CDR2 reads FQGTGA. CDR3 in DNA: TGTGCCAGCAGCTTAACGCGGGGGGCGGGGTTCCAAGAGACCCAGTACTTC. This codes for CASSLTRGAGFQETQYF.

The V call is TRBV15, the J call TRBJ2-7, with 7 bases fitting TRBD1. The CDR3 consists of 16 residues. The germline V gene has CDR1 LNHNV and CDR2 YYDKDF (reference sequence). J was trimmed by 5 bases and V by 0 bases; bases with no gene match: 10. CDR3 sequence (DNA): TGTGCCACCAGCAGAGATCTTGGACAGGTAGTCGACGAGCAGTACTTC. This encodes CATSRDLGQVVDEQYF.

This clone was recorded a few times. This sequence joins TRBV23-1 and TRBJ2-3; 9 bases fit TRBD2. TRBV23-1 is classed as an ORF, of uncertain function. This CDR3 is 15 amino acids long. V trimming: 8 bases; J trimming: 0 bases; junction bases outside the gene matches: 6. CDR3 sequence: CASCRLAESTDTQYF. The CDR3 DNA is TGCGCCAGCTGCCGACTAGCGGAGAGCACAGATACGCAGTATTTT.

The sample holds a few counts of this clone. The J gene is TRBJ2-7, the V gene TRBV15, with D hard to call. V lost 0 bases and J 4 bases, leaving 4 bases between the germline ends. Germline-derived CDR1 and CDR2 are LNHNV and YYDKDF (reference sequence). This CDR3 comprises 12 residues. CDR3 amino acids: CATSREGYEQYF. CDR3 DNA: TGTGCCACCAGCAGAGAAGGATACGAGCAGTACTTC. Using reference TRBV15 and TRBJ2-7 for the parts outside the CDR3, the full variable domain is DAMVIQNPRYQVTQFGKPVTLSCSQTLNHNVMYWYQQKSSQAPKLLFHYYDKDFNNEADTPDNFQSRRPNTSFCFLDIRSPGLGDTAMYLCATSREGYEQYFGPGTRLTVT.

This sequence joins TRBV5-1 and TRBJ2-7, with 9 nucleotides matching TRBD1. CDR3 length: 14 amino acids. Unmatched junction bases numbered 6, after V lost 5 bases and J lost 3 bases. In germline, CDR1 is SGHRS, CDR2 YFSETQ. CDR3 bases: TGCGCCAGCAGACATCCGGGACAGGGCTACGAGCAGTACTTC. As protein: CASRHPGQGYEQYF.

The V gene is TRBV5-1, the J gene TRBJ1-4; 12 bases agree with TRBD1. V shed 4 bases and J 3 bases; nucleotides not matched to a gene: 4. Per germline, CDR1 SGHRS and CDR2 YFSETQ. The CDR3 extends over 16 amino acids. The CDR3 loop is CASSGGQGASNEKLFF. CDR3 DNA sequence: TGCGCCAGCAGCGGGGGACAGGGGGCGTCTAATGAAAAACTGTTTTTT.

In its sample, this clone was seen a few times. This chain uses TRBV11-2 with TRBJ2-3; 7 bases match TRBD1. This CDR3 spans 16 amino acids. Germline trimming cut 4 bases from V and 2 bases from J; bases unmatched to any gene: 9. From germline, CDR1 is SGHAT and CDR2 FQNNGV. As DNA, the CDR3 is TGTGCCAGCAGCTACTACTCCAGGGGGAACACAGATACGCAGTATTTT. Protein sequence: CASSYYSRGNTDTQYF.

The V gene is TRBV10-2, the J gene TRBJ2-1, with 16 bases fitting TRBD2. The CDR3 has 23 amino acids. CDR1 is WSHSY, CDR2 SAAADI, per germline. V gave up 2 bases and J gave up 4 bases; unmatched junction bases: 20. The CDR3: CASSERGGTSGRGTGGSYNEQFF. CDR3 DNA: TGCGCCAGCAGTGAGCGTGGAGGGACTAGCGGGAGGGGGACAGGGGGATCGTACAATGAGCAGTTCTTC.

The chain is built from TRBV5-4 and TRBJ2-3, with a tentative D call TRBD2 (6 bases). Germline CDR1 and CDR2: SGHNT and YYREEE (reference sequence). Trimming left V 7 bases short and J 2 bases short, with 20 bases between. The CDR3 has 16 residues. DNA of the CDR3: TGTGCCAGCTTCCCTTGGACCGGGGGTCTCACAGATACGCAGTATTTT. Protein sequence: CASFPWTGGLTDTQYF.

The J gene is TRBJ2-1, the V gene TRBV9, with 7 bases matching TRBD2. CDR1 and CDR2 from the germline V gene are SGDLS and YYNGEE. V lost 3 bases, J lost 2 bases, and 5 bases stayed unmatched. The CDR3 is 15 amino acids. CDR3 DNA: TGTGCCAGCAGCGGGACTAGAGACCCCTACAATGAGCAGTTCTTC. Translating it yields CASSGTRDPYNEQFF.

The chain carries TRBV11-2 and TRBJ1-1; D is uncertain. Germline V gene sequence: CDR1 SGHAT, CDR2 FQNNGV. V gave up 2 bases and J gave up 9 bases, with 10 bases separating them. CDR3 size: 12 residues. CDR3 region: CASSLSTAQAFF. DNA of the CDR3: TGTGCCAGCAGCTTATCAACGGCCCAAGCTTTCTTT.